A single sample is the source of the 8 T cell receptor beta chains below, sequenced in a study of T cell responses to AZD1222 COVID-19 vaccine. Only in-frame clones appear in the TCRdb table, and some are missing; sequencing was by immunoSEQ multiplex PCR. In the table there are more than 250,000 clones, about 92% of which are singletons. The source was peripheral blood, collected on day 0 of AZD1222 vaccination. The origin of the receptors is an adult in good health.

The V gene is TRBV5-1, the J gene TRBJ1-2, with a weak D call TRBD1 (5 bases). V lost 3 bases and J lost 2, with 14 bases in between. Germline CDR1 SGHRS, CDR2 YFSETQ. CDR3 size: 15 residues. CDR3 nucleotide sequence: TGCGCCAGCAGCTCTAGGGGTTCAACCAACTATGGCTACACCTTC. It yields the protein CASSSRGSTNYGYTF.

As DNA, the CDR3 is TGTGCCAGCAGTGAACGGAGTGGGGGAACCAAGCAGTACTTC. Translated: CASSERSGGTKQYF. V is TRBV6-1 and J is TRBJ2-7; D possibly uses TRBD1 or TRBD2 (5 bases each). The V end lost 2 bases, the J end lost 8 bases, and 16 bases lay between the germline ends. The CDR3 is made up of 14 amino acids. Per germline, CDR1 MNHNS and CDR2 SASEGT.

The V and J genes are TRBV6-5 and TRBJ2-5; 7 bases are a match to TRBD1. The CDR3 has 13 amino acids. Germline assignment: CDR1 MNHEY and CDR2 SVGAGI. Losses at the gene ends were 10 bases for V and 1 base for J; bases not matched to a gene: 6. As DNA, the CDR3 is TGTGCCACGCACAGGGGTGGCCAAGAGACCCAGTACTTC. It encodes CATHRGGQETQYF.

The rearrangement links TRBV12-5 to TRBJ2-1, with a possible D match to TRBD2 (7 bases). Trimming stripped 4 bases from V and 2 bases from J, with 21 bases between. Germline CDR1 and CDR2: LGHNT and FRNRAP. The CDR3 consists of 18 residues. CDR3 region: CASGSGGAGLIAYNEQFF. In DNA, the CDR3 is TGTGCTAGTGGTTCTGGGGGGGCAGGATTAATCGCCTACAATGAGCAGTTCTTC.

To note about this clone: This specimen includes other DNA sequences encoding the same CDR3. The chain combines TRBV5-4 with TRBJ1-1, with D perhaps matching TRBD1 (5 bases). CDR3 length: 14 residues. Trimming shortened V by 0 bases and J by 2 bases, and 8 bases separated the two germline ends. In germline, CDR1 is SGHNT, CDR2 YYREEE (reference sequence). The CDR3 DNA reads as TGTGCCAGCAGCTTGGCCAGGGCCAACACTGAAGCTTTCTTT. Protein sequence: CASSLARANTEAFF.

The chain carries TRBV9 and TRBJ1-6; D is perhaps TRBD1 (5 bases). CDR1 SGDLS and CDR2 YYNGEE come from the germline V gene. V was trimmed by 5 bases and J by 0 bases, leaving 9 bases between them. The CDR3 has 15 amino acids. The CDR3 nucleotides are TGTGCCAGCAGAGGGGAGAGCTCCTATAATTCACCCCTCCACTTT. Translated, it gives CASRGESSYNSPLHF.

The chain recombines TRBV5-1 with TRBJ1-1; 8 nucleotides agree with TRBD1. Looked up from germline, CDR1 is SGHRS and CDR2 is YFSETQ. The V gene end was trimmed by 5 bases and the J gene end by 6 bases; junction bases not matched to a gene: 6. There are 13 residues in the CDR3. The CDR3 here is CASSGTGDSEAFF. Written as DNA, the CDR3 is TGCGCCAGCAGTGGGACAGGAGATTCTGAAGCTTTCTTT. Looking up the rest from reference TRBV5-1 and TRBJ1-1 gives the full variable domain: KAGVTQTPRYLIKTRGQQVTLSCSPISGHRSVSWYQQTPGQGLQFLFEYFSETQRNKGNFPGRFSGRQFSNSRSEMNVSTLELGDSALYLCASSGTGDSEAFFGQGTRLTVV.

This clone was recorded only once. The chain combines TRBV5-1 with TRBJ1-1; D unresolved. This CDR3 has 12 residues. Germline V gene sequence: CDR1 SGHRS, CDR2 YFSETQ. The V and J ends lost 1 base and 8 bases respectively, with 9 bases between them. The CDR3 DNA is TGCGCCAGCAGCTTGCCGGAGGGAGAAGCTTTCTTT. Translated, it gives CASSLPEGEAFF.